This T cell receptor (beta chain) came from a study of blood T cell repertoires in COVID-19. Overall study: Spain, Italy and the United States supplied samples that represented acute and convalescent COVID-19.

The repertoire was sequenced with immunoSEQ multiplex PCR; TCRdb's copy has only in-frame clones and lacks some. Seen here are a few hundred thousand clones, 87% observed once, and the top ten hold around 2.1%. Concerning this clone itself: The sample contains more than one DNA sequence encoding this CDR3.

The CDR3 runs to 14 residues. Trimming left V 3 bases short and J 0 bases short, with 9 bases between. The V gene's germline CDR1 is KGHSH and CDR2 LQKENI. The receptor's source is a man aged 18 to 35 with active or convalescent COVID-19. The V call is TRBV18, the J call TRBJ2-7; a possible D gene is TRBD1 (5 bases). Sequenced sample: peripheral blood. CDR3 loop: CASSPGASSYEQYF. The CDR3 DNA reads TGTGCCAGCTCACCTGGGGCCAGCTCCTACGAGCAGTACTTC.